This TCR beta chain was retrieved from a study of T-cell reconstitution after alpha-beta-depleted transplantation in children. The sample holds many counts of this clonotype. The ends were cut back, 6 bases at V and 13 bases at J, with 18 bases in the middle. This CDR3 region has 12 residues. Preparation of the TCRbeta library was carried out with unique molecular identifiers. TCRdb redid the calling of the PCR reads with MiXCR, one entry per CDR3 protein. The sample has about 400,000 distinct CDR3 sequences; 20% are singletons. The J gene is TRBJ1-1, the V gene TRBV12-3 or TRBV12-4, with TRBD1 as a possible D gene (5 bases). This TCR derives from a human donor who donated a stem cell graft to a child with acute myeloid leukemia. The material sequenced was PBMCs from the stem cell graft donor, taken from the stem cell graft. DNA for the CDR3: TGTGCCAGCAGCCGGGACCAAATCTGGGGTTTCTTT. Its protein product is CASSRDQIWGFF.